Below are 4 T cell receptor beta chains sequenced from a single sample in a study of blood T cells in healthy people across ages (dated by TCRdb to the mid-2010s). To prepare the library, 5' RACE was applied. The sequencer listed for this sample is Illumina HiSeq 2500. A second roughly 6 to 12 cycle PCR used a sample-barcoded 5' primer and a J-beta primer mix. TCRdb reprocessed the public reads (quality trimming at Q25 with fastp, clone calling with MiXCR) and kept in-frame beta chains. Rows are unified per CDR3 protein, each entry keeping the most common DNA and genes. Within this sample are approximately 600,000 distinct CDR3 sequences, with under 65% of them counted one time only. The ten biggest clones cover more than 35% of the sample. Sequenced material: blood. The receptors were gathered from a man in his fifties or sixties in good health.

This clonotype was seen only a few times. V gene TRBV4-1 combines with J gene TRBJ2-1, with 9 positions matching TRBD1. The germline gives CDR1 MGHRA, CDR2 YSYEKL. The CDR3 has 14 amino acids. J lost 7 bases, V lost 5 bases, and 6 bases had no gene match. The CDR3, as DNA: TGCGCCAGCAGCTACCTGACAGGGGGTAATGAGCAGTTCTTC. Its translation is CASSYLTGGNEQFF.

This clonotype was found a few times. The rearrangement uses TRBV5-1 and TRBJ2-5; 7 positions agree with TRBD2. The CDR3 length is 14 residues. CDR1 SGHRS and CDR2 YFSETQ come from the germline V gene. Trimming at V came to 4 bases and at J to 2 bases, leaving 5 bases not matched to a gene. CDR3 amino acids: CASSPGRVQETQYF. DNA of the CDR3: TGCGCCAGCAGCCCTGGGAGGGTACAAGAGACCCAGTACTTC.

Details on this clonotype: Sequence at one end of the junction differs from germline and may be a read error. This sequence joins TRBV7-2 and TRBJ2-5; 9 bases fit TRBD1. The CDR3 loop spans 15 amino acids. Germline V lookup: CDR1 SGHTA, CDR2 FQGNSA. CDR3 in DNA: TGTGCCAGCGGCTTAATGGGACAGGGCTACAATGAGCAGTACTTC. Amino acid sequence: CASGLMGQGYNEQYF. Full variable domain (outside the CDR3, taken from reference TRBV7-2 and TRBJ2-5): GAGVSQSPSNKVTEKGKDVELRCDPISGHTALYWYRQSLGQGLEFLIYFQGNSAPDKSGLPSDRFSAERTGGSVSTLTIQRTQQEDSAVYLCASGLMGQGYNEQYFGPGTRLLVL.

J is TRBJ1-6 and V is TRBV6-5; no definite D call. Deletions cut 6 bases from V and 7 bases from J, with 16 bases between. This CDR3 contains 15 residues. Germline lookup yields CDR1 MNHEY and CDR2 SVGAGI. The CDR3 DNA follows: TGTGCCAGCAGCCCCTCGGGGTTAAGCAATTCACCCCTCCACTTT. Its translation is CASSPSGLSNSPLHF.